The clone carrying this T cell receptor (beta chain) was recorded a few times. This sample stems from a study of blood T cell repertoires in COVID-19. Study overall: The United States, Italy and Spain provided the acute and convalescent COVID-19 samples. T cells, B-cell-depleted T cells, or PBMCs supplied cDNA or gDNA.

In the authors' workflow: Amplification from reference gene primers served as the basis for estimated nucleated cell counts. Method: immunoSEQ multiplex PCR; TCRdb's copy keeps in-frame clones and lacks some. From that table come the V and J calls and clone size; the DNA was used to work out D and trimming. Seen here are around 250,000 clones, about four fifths observed once, and the top ten hold roughly 1.9%. The specimen was peripheral blood. The receptor comes from a young man who had recovered from COVID-19.

The CDR3 sequence is CASSQDRAGGLNTEAFF. The CDR3 DNA reads as TGCGCCAGCAGCCAAGATCGAGCCGGGGGGCTGAACACTGAAGCTTTCTTT. The chain links TRBV4-1 to TRBJ1-1; a weak D match, TRBD1 (6 bases). The V gene lost 0 bases and the J gene lost 0 bases, with 14 bases spanning the gap. CDR3 length: 17 amino acids. Germline values: CDR1 MGHRA, CDR2 YSYEKL.